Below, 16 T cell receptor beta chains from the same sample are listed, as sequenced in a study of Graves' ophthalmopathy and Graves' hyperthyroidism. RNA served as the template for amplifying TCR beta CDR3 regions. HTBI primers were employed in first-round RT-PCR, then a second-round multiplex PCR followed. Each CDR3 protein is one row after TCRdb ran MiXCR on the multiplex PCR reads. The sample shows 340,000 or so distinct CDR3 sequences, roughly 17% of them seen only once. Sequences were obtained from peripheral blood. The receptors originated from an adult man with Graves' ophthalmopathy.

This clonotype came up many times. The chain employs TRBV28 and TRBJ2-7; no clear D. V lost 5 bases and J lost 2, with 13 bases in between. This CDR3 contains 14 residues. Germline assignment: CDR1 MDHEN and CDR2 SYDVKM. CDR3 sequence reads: CASSLSDRPYEQYF. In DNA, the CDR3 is TGTGCCAGCAGTCTCTCCGACCGTCCCTACGAGCAGTACTTC.

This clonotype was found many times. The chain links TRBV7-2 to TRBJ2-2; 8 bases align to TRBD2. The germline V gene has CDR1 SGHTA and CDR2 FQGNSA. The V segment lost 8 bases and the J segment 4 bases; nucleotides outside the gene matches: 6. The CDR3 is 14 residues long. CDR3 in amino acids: CASYLGGGTGELFF. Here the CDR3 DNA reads TGTGCCAGCTATCTCGGGGGGGGCACCGGGGAGCTGTTTTTT.

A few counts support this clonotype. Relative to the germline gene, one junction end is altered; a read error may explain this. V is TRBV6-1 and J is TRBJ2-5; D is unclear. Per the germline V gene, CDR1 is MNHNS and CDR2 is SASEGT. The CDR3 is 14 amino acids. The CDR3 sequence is CASREARIKEPQYF. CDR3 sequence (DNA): TGTGCCAGCCGTGAAGCCAGGATTAAAGAGCCCCAGTACTTC.

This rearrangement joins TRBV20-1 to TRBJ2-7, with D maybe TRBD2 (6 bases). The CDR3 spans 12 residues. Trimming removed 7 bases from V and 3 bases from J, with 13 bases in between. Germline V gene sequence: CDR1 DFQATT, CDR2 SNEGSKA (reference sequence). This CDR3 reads CSVSLRGYEQYF. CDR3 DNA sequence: TGCAGTGTCAGTCTGCGGGGCTACGAGCAGTACTTC.

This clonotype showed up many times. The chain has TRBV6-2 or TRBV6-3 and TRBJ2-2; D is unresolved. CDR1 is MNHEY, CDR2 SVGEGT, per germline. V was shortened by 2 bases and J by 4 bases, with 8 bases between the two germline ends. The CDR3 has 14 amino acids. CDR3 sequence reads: CASSYPASTGELFF. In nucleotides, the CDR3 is TGTGCCAGCAGTTACCCCGCCAGCACCGGGGAGCTGTTTTTT.

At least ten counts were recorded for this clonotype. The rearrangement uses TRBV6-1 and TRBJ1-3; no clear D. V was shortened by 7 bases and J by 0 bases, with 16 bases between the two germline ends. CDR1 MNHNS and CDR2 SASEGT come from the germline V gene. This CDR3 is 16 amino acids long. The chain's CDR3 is CASNRPIGFSGNTIYF. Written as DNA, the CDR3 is TGTGCCAGCAACCGACCCATAGGGTTCTCTGGAAACACCATATATTTT.

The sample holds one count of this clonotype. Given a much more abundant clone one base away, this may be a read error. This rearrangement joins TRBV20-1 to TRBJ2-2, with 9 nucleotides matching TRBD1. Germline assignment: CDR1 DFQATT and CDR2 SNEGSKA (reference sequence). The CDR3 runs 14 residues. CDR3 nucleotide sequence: TGCAGTGCTAGGGACAGGGGAAACACCGGGGGGCTGTTTTTT. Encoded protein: CSARDRGNTGGLFF.

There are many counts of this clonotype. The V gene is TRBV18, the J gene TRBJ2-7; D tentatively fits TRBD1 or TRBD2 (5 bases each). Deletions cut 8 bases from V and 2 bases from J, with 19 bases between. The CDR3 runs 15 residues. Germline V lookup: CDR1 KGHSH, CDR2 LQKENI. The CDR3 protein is CASPHRSGSAYEQYF. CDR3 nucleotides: TGTGCCAGCCCGCACCGGTCAGGGAGCGCCTACGAGCAGTACTTC. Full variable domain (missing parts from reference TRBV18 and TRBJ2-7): NAGVMQNPRHLVRRRGQEARLRCSPMKGHSHVYWYRQLPEEGLKFMVYLQKENIIDESGMPKERFSAEFPKEGPSILRIQQVVRGDSAAYFCASPHRSGSAYEQYFGPGTRLTVT.

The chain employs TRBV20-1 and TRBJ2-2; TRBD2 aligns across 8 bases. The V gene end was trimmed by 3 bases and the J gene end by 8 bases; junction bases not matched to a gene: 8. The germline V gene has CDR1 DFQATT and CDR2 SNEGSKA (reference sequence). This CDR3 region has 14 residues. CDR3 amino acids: CSASGRGASGELFF. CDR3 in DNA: TGCAGTGCTAGCGGGCGGGGGGCGAGTGGGGAGCTGTTTTTT.

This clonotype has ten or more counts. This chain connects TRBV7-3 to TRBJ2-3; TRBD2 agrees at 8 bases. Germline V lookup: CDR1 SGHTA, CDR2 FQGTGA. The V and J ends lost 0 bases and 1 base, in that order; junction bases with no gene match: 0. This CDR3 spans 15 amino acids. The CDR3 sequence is CASSLTGGGTDTQYF. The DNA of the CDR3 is TGTGCCAGCAGCTTAACCGGGGGGGGCACAGATACGCAGTATTTT.

CDR3 DNA sequence: TGTGCCAGCAGTCCTAGCGTACTTAAAGAGACCCAGTACTTC. It translates to CASSPSVLKETQYF. V gene TRBV6-2 or TRBV6-3 combines with J gene TRBJ2-5; weak D call: TRBD2 (6 bases). The germline V gene has CDR1 MNHEY and CDR2 SVGEGT. The CDR3 sequence is 14 residues long. V lost 5 bases and J lost 3, with 13 bases in between.

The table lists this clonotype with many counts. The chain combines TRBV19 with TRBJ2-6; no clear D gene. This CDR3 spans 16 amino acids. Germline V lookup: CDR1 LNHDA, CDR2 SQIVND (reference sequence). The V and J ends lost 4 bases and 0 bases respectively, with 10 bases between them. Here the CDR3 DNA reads TGTGCCAGTAGTAAAGGACGGAACTCTGGGGCCAACGTCCTGACTTTC. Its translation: CASSKGRNSGANVLTF.

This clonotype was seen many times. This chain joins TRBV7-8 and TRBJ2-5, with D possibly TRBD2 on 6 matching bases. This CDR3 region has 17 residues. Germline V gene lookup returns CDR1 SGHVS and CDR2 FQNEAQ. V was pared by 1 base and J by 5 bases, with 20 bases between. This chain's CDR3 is CASSLGNSGLRGETQYF. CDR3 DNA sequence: TGTGCCAGCAGCTTAGGTAATAGCGGACTCAGAGGGGAGACCCAGTACTTC.

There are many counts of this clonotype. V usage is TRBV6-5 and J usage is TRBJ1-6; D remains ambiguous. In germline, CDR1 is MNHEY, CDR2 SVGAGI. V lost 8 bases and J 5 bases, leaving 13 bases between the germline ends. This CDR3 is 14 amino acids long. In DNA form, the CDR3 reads TGTGCCAGCCGGGTGGCGGGGAATAATTCACCCCTCCACTTT. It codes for CASRVAGNNSPLHF.

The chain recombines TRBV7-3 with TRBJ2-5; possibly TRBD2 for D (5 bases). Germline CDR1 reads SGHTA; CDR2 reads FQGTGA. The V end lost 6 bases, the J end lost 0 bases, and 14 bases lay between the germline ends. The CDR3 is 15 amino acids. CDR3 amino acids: CASSPNGLYQETQYF. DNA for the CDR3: TGTGCCAGCAGTCCCAATGGACTCTACCAAGAGACCCAGTACTTC. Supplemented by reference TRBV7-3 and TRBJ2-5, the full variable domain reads GAGVSQTPSNKVTEKGKYVELRCDPISGHTALYWYRQSLGQGPEFLIYFQGTGAADDSGLPNDRFFAVRPEGSVSTLKIQRTERGDSAVYLCASSPNGLYQETQYFGPGTRLLVL.

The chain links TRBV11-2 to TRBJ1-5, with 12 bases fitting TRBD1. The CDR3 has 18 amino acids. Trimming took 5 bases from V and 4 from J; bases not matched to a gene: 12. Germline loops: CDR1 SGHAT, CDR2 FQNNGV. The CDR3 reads CASSRVPGQGALNQPQHF. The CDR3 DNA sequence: TGTGCCAGCAGCCGGGTCCCGGGACAGGGGGCCCTTAATCAGCCCCAGCATTTT.